The clone carrying this T cell receptor beta chain showed up many times. Its cognate antigen is unknown. The sample belongs to a study of Graves' ophthalmopathy and Graves' hyperthyroidism. Study in general: At initial diagnosis, peripheral blood was obtained, and this preceded any treatment.

RNA served as the template for amplifying TCR beta CDR3 regions. HTBI-primed first-round RT-PCR preceded second-round multiplex PCR. TCRdb used MiXCR to reprocess the multiplex PCR reads, holding one entry per CDR3 protein. The sample holds 360,000 or so distinct CDR3 sequences, about 16% seen once. General study results and limits: With a specificity of about 73% and a sensitivity of about 71%, the model predicted ophthalmopathy progression.

CDR3 length: 18 amino acids. The V segment lost 5 bases and the J segment 4 bases; nucleotides outside the gene matches: 14. The V gene's germline CDR1 is MDHEN and CDR2 SYDVKM. Material for sequencing was peripheral blood. The clonotype comes from a woman aged 18-29 years with Graves' ophthalmopathy. The genes are TRBV28 and TRBJ1-2, with 12 bases aligning to TRBD1. DNA for the CDR3: TGTGCCAGCAGTCAACCCCCTTTCCGGGACAGGGGGCCCTATGGCTACACCTTC. This sequence encodes CASSQPPFRDRGPYGYTF.